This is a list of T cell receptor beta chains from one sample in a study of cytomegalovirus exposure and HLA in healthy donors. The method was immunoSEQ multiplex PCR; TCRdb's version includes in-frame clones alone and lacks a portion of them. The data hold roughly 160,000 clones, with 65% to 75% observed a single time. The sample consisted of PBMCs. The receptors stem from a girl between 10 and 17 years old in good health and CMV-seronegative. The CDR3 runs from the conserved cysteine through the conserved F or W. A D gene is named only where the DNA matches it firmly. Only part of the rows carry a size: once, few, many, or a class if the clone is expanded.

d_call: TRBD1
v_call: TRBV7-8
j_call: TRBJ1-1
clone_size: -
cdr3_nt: TGTGCCAGCAGCTTACCACGGACAGGGCCCACTGAAGCTTTCTTT
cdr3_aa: CASSLPRTGPTEAFF

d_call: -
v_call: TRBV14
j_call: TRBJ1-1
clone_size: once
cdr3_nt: TGTGCCAGCAGCCGAGTCCGCACTGAAGCTTTCTTT
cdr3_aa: CASSRVRTEAFF

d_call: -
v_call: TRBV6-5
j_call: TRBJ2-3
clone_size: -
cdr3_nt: TGTGCCAGCAGTTACTCGACGGGGTCAGGAGGGCCTACGCAGTATTTT
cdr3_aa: CASSYSTGSGGPTQYF

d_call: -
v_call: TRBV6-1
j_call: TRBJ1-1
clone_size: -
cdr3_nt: TGTGCCAGCGATTGGGAGGGTTCGGAAGCTTTCTTT
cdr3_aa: CASDWEGSEAFF

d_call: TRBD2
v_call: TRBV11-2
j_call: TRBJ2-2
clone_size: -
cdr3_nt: TGTGCCAGCAGGGACGCGGGGGGGCACACCGGGGAGCTGTTTTTT
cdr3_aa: CASRDAGGHTGELFF

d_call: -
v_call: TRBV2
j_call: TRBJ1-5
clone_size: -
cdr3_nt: TGTGCCAGCAGCCCGATTGGGGGGAGCAATCAGCCCCAGCATTTT
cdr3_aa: CASSPIGGSNQPQHF

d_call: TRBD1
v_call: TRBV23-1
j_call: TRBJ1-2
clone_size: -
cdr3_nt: TGCGCCAGCACACAGGGACAGGGGGCAGCAGGCTACACCTTC
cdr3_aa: CASTQGQGAAGYTF

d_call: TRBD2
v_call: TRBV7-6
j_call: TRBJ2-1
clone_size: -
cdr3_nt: TGTGCCAGCAGCTTAGGACCCCCTAGCGGGGGCCTGAATGAGCAGTTCTTC
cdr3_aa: CASSLGPPSGGLNEQFF

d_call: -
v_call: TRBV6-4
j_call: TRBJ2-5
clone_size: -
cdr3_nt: TGTGCCAGCAAACCGGAGGGGCCCCCCCAAGAGACCCAGTACTTC
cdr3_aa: CASKPEGPPQETQYF

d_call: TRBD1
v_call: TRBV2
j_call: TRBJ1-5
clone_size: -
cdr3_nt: TGTGCCAGCAGAGTAGGACAGGGACCCAGCAATCAGCCCCAGCATTTT
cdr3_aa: CASRVGQGPSNQPQHF

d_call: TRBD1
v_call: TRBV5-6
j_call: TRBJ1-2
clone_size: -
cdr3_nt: TGTGCCAGCAGCTTGGGGAAGGGGGCGCGAACATATGGCTACACCTTC
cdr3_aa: CASSLGKGARTYGYTF

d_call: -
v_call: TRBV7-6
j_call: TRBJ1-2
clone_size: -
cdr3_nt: TGTGCCAGCAGCTCCTCAGGGGACGAGTATAACTATGGCTACACCTTC
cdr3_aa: CASSSSGDEYNYGYTF

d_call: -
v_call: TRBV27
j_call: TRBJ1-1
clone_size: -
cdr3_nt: TGTGCCAGCAGTCCCTCGGACAGAGACACTGAAGCTTTCTTT
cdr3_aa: CASSPSDRDTEAFF

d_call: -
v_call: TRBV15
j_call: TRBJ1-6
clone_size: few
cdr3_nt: TGTGCCACCAGCGTTGCAGTTTATAATTCACCCCTCCACTTT
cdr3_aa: CATSVAVYNSPLHF

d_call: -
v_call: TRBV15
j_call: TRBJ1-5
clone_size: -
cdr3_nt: TGTGCCACCAGGGGGGACTCGGGGGGCTTTAATCAGCCCCAGCATTTT
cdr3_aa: CATRGDSGGFNQPQHF

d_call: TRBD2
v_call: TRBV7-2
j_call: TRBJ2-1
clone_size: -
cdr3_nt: TGTGCCAGCAGCCCCAGCGGGGGTCTCTACAATGAGCAGTTCTTC
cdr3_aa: CASSPSGGLYNEQFF

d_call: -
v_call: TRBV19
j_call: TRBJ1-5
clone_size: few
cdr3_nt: TGTGCCAGTAGTCAGGGCTTTCAGCCCCAGCATTTT
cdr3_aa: CASSQGFQPQHF

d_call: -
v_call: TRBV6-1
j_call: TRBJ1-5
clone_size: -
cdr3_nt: TGTGCCAGCAGTAAGCGGGGAAATAGCAATCAGCCCCAGCATTTT
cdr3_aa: CASSKRGNSNQPQHF

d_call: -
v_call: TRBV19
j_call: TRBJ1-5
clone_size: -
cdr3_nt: TGTGCCAGTAGTATAGTATCCGGGGGCAATCAGCCCCAGCATTTT
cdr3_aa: CASSIVSGGNQPQHF

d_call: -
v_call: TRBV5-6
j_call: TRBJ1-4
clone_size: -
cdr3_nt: TGTGCCAGCAGCTTGAAGGGGGAGGGAGTTAATGAAAAACTGTTTTTT
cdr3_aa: CASSLKGEGVNEKLFF

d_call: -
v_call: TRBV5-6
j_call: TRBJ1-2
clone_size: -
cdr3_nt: TGTGCCAGCAGCCCGGGAGTTAACTATGGCTACACCTTC
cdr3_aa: CASSPGVNYGYTF

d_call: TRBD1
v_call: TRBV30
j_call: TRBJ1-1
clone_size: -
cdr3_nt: TGTGCCTGGGGGACAGGGGTTAAGACTGAAGCTTTCTTT
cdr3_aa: CAWGTGVKTEAFF

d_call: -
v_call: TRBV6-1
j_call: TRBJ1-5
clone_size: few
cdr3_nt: TGTGCCAGCAGTGAACACAACGATCAGCCCCAGCATTTT
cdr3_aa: CASSEHNDQPQHF

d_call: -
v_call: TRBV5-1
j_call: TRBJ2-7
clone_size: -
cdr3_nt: TGCGCCAGCAGCCCGGCCACAGAAAGCATCACCTACGAGCAGTACTTC
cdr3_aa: CASSPATESITYEQYF

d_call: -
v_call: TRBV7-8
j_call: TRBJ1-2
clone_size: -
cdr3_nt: TGTGCCAGCAGCTTAGATTCAGGGGACAACTATGGCTACACCTTC
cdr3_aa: CASSLDSGDNYGYTF

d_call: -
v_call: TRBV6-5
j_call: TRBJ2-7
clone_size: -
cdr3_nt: TGTGCCAGCAGGAAGACAGGTCCCTACGAGCAGTACTTC
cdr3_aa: CASRKTGPYEQYF

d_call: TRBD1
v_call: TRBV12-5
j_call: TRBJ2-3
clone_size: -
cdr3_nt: TGTGCTAGTGGCCGACAGGGTCGAGTAGATACGCAGTATTTT
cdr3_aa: CASGRQGRVDTQYF

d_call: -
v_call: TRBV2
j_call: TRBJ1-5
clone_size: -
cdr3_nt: TGTGCCAGCAGTGAAGCCACCGGACAAGATAGCAATCAGCCCCAGCATTTT
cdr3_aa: CASSEATGQDSNQPQHF

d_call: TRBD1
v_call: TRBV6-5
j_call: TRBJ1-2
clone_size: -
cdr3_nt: TGTGCCAGCAGTTACAGGGGACAGGGGGCTGATGGCTACACCTTC
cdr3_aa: CASSYRGQGADGYTF

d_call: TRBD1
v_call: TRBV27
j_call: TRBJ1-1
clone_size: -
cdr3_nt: TGTGCCAGCAGGCCCCTACCTTTCTATTCAAGGGGGCTTCGCACTGAAGCTTTCTTT
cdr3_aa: CASRPLPFYSRGLRTEAFF

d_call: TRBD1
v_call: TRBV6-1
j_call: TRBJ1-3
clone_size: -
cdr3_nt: TGTGCCACGACAGGGGCAGGAAACACCATATATTTT
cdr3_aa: CATTGAGNTIYF

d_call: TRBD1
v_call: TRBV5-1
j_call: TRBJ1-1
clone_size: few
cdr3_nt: TGCGCCAGCAGCTTGGACCCACAGGGGACTGAAGCTTTCTTT
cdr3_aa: CASSLDPQGTEAFF

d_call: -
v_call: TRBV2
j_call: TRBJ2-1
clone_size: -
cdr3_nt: TGTGCCAGCAGTGAACAAGGGGCTCAATTCAATGAGCAGTTCTTC
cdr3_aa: CASSEQGAQFNEQFF

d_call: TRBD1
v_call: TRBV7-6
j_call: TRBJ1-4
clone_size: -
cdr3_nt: TGTGCCAGCAGCTCGGGACAGGGGAGCGAAAAACTGTTTTTT
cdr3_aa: CASSSGQGSEKLFF

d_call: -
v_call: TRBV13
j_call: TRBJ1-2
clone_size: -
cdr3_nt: TGTGCCAGCAGCTTATGGGGGGGGCAGGCGGTTAACTATGGCTACACCTTC
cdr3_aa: CASSLWGGQAVNYGYTF

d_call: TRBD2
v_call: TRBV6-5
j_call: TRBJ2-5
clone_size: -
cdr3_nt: TGTGCCAGCAGTTACTCCCGAGGGGAGGGATGGGGGACCCAGTACTTC
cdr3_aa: CASSYSRGEGWGTQYF

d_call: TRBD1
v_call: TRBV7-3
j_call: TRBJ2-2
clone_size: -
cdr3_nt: TGTGCCAGCAGACCGACAGGGGCGAACACCGGGGAGCTGTTTTTT
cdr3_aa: CASRPTGANTGELFF

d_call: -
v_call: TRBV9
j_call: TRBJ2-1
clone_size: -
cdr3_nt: TGTGCCAGCAGCGAGGGGTGGGGCCGAAACAATGAGCAGTTCTTC
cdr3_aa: CASSEGWGRNNEQFF

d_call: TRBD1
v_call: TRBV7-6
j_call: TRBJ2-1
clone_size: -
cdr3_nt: TGTGCCAGCAGCTTATCCGGGACAGTCTACCGGAATGAGCAGTTCTTC
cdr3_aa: CASSLSGTVYRNEQFF

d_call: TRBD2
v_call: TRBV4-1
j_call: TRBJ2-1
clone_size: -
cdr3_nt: TGCGCCAGCAGCCAAGTAGCGGGGGCGTACAATGAGCAGTTCTTC
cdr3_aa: CASSQVAGAYNEQFF

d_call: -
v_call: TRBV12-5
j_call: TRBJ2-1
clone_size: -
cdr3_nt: TGTGCTAGTGGTTTGGTCCCAAATTTAGACAATGAGCAGTTCTTC
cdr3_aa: CASGLVPNLDNEQFF

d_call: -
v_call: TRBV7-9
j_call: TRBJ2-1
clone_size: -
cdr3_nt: TGTGCCAGCAGCCACGAGGGTGAGCAGTTCTTC
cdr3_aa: CASSHEGEQFF